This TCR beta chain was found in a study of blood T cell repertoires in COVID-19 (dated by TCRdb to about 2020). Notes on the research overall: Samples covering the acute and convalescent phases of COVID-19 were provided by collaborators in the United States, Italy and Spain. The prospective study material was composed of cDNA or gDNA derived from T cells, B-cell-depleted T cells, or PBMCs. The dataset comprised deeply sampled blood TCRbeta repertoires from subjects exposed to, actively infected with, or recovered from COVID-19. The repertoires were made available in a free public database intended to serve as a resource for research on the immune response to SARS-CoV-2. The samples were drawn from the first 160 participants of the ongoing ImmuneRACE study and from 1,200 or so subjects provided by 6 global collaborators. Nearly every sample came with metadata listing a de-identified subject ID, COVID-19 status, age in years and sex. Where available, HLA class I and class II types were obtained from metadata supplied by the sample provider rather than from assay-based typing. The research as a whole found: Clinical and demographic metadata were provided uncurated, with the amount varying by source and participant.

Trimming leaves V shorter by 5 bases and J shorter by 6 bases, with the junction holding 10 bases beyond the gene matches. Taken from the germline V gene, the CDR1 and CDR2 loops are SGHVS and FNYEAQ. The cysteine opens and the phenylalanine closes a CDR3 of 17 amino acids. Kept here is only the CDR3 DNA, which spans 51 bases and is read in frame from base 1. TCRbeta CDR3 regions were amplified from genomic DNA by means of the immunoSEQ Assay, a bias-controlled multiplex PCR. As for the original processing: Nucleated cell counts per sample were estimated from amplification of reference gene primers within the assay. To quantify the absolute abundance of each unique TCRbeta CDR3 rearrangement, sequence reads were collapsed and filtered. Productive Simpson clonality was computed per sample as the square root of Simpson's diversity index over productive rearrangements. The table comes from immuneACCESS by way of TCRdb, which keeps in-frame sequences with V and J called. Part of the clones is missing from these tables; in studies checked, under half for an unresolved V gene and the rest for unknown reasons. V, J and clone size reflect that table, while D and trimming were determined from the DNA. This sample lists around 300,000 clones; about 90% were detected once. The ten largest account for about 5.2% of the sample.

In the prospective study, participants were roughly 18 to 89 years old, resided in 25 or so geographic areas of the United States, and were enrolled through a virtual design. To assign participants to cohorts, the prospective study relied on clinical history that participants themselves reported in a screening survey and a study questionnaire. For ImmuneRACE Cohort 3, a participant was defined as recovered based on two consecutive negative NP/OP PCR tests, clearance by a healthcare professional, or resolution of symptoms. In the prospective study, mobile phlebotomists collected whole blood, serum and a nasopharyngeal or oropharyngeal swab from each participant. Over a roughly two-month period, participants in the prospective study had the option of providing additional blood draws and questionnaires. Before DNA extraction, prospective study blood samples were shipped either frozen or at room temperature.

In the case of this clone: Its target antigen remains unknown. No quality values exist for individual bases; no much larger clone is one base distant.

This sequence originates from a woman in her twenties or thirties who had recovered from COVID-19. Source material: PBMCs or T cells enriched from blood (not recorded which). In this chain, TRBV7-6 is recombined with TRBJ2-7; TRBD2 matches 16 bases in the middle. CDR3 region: CASSPTGTSGGAPEQYF. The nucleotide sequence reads TGTGCCAGCAGCCCAACCGGGACTAGCGGGGGGGCCCCCGAGCAGTACTTC.